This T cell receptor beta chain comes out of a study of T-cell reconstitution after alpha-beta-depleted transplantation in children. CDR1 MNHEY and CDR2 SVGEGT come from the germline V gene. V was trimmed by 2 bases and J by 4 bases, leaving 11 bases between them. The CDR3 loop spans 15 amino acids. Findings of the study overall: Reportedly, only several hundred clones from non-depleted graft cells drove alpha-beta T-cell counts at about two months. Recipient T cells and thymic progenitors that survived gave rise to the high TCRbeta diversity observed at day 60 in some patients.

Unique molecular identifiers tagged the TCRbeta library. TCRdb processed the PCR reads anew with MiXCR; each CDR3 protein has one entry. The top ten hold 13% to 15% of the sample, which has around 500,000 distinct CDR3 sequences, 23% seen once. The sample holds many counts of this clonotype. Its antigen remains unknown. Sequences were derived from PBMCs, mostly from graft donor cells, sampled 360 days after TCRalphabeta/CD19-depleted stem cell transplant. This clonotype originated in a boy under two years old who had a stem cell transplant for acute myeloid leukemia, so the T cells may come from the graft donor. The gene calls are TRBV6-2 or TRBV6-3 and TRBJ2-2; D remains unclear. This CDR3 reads CASSYITYRTGELFF. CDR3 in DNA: TGTGCCAGCAGTTACATAACATACCGCACCGGGGAGCTGTTTTTT.